Reported below is one T cell receptor (beta chain). Germline-derived CDR1 and CDR2 are SGHKS and YYEKEE (reference sequence). The CDR3 is 13 amino acids. V lost 3 bases and J lost 2, with 5 bases in between. This sample was included in a study of T cell changes during pregnancy in multiple sclerosis. TCRdb keeps only in-frame clones here, not all; method: immunoSEQ multiplex PCR. This table has 50,000 to 55,000 clones, around nine tenths appearing once. This chain uses TRBV5-5 with TRBJ2-2; no clear D gene. This specimen consisted of CD4+ T cells from peripheral blood mononuclear cells, obtained after pregnancy. The sequence derives from a female donor with multiple sclerosis, enrolled in a pregnancy study. The CDR3 DNA follows: TGTGCCAGCAGCTACACCAACACCGGGGAGCTGTTTTTT. This gives the protein CASSYTNTGELFF.